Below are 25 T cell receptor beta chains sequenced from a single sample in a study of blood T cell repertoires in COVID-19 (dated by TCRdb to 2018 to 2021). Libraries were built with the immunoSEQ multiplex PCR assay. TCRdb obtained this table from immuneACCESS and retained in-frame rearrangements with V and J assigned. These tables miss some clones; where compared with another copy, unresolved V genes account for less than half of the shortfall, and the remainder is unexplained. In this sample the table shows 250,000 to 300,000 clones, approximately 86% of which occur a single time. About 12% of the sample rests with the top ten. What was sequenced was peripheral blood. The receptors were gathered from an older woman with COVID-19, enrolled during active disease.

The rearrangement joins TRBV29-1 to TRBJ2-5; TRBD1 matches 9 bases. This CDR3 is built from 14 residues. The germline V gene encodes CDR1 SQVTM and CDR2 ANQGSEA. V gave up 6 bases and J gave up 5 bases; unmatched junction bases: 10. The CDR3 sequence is CSVSPGTGRETQYF. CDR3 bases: TGCAGCGTCAGCCCCGGGACAGGGAGGGAGACCCAGTACTTC.

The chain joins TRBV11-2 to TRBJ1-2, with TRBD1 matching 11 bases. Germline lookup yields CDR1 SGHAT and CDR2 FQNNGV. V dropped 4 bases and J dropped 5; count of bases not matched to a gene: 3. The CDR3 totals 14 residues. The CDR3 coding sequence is TGTGCCAGCAGCTCGGACAGGGGGCAATATGGCTACACCTTC. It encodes CASSSDRGQYGYTF.

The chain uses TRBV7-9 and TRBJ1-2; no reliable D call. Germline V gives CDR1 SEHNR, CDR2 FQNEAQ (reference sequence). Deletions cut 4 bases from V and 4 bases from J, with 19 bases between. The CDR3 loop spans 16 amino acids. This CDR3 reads CASSSEYQVHFYGYTF. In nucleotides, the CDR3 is TGTGCCAGCAGCTCCGAATACCAGGTCCATTTCTATGGCTACACCTTC.

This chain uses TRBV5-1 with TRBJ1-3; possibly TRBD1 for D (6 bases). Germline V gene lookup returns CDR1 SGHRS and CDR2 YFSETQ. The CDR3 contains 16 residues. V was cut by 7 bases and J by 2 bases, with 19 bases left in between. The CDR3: CASRSGGPATGNTIYF. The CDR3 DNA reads TGCGCCAGCCGGTCGGGGGGGCCAGCAACTGGAAACACCATATATTTT. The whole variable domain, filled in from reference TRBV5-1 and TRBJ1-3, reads KAGVTQTPRYLIKTRGQQVTLSCSPISGHRSVSWYQQTPGQGLQFLFEYFSETQRNKGNFPGRFSGRQFSNSRSEMNVSTLELGDSALYLCASRSGGPATGNTIYFGEGSWLTVV.

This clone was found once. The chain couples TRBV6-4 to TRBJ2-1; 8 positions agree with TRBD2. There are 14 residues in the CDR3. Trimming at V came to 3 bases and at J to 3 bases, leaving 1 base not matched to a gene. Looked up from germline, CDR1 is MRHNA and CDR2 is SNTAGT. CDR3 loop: CASSEAGGYNEQFF. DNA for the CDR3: TGTGCCAGCAGTGAGGCGGGGGGCTACAATGAGCAGTTCTTC.

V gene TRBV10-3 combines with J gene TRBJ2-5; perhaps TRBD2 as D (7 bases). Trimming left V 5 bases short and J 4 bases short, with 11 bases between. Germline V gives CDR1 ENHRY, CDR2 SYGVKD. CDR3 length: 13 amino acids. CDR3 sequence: CAISRGGGETQYF. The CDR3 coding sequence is TGTGCCATCAGTCGAGGGGGGGGAGAGACCCAGTACTTC.

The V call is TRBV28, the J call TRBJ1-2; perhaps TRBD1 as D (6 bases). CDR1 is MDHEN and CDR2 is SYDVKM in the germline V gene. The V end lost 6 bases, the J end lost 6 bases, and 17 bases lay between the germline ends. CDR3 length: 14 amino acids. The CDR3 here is CASSLSGTPHGYTF. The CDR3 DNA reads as TGTGCCAGCAGCCTCTCCGGGACACCCCATGGCTACACCTTC.

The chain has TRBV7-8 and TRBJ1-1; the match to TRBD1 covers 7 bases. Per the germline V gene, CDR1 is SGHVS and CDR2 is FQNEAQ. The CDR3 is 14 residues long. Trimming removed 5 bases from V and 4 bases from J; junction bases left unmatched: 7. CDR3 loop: CASSLVQGGTEAFF. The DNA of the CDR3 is TGTGCCAGCAGCCTCGTTCAGGGGGGCACTGAAGCTTTCTTT.

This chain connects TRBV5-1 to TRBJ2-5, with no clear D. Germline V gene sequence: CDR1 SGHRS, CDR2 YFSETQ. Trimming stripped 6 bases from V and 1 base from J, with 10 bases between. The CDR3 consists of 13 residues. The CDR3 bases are TGCGCCAGCACGTCAGGATCCCAAGAGACCCAGTACTTC. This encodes CASTSGSQETQYF.

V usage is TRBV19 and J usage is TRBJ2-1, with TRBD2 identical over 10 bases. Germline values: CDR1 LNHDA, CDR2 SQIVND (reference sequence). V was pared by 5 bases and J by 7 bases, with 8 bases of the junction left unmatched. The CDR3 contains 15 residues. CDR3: CASSLRTSGRNEQFF. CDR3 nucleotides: TGTGCCAGTAGTCTTCGGACTAGCGGACGAAATGAGCAGTTCTTC.

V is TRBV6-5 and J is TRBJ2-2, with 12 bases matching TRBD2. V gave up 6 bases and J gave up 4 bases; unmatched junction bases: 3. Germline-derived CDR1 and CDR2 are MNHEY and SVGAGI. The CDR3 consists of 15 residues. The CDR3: CASSTSGGTTGELFF. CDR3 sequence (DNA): TGTGCCAGCAGCACTAGCGGGGGGACCACCGGGGAGCTGTTTTTT.

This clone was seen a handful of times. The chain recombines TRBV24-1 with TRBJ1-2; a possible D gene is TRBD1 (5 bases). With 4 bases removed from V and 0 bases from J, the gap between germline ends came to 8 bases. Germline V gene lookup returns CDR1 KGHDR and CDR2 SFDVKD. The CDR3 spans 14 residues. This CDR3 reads CATSEGLTNYGYTF. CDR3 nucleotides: TGTGCCACCAGTGAGGGACTCACTAACTATGGCTACACCTTC.

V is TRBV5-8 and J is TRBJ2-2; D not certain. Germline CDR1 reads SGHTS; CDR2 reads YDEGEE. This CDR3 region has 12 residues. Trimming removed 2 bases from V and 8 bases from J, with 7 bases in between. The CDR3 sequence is CASSLQWGELFF. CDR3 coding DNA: TGTGCCAGCAGCTTACAGTGGGGGGAGCTGTTTTTT.

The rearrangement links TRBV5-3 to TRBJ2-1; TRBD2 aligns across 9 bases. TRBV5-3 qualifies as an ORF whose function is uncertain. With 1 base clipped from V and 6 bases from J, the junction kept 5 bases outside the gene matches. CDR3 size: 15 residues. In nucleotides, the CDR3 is TGTGCCAGAAGCTTGAAAGCGGGGGGACCCAATGAGCAGTTCTTC. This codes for CARSLKAGGPNEQFF.

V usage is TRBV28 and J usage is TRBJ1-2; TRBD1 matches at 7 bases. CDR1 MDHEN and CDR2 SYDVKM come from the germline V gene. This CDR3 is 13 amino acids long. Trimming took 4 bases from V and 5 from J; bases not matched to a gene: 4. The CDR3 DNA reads TGTGCCAGCAGTTGGACAGGCGTATATGGCTACACCTTC. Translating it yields CASSWTGVYGYTF.

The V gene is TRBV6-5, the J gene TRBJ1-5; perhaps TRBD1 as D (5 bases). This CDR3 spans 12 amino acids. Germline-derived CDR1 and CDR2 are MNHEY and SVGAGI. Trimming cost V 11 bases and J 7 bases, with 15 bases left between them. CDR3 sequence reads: CAGAVFGQPQHF. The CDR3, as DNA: TGTGCCGGGGCGGTGTTTGGGCAGCCCCAGCATTTT.

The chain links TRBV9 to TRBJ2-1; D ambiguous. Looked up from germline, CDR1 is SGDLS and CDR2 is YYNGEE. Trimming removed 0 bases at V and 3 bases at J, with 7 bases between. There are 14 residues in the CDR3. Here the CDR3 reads CASSVVENYNEQFF. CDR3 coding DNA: TGTGCCAGCAGCGTAGTTGAGAACTACAATGAGCAGTTCTTC.

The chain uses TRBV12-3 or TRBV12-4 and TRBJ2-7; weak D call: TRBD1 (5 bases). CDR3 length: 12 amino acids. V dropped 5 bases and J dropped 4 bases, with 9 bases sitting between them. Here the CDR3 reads CASSPQGYEQYF. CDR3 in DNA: TGTGCCAGCAGTCCTCAGGGTTACGAGCAGTACTTC.

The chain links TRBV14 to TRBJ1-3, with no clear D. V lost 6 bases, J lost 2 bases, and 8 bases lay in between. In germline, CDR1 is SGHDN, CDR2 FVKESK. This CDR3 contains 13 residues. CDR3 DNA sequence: TGTGCCAGCAGGTCTACCCCTGGAAACACCATATATTTT. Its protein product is CASRSTPGNTIYF. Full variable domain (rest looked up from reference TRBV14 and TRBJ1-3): EAGVTQFPSHSVIEKGQTVTLRCDPISGHDNLYWYRRVMGKEIKFLLHFVKESKQDESGMPNNRFLAERTGGTYSTLKVQPAELEDSGVYFCASRSTPGNTIYFGEGSWLTVV.

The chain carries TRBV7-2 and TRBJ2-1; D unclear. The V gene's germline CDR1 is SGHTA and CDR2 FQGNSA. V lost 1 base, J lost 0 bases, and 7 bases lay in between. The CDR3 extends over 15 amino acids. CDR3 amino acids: CASSLGASSYNEQFF. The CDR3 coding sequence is TGTGCCAGCAGCTTAGGGGCAAGCTCCTACAATGAGCAGTTCTTC.

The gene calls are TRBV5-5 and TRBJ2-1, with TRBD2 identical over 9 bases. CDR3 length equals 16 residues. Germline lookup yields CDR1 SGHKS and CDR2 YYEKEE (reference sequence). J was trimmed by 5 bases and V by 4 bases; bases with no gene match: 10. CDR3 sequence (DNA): TGTGCCAGCAGCCCTAAAAGCGGGGGGTCCCACAATGAGCAGTTCTTC. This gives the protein CASSPKSGGSHNEQFF. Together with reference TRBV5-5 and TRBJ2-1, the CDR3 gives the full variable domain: DAGVTQSPTHLIKTRGQQVTLRCSPISGHKSVSWYQQVLGQGPQFIFQYYEKEERGRGNFPDRFSARQFPNYSSELNVNALLLGDSALYLCASSPKSGGSHNEQFFGPGTRLTVL.

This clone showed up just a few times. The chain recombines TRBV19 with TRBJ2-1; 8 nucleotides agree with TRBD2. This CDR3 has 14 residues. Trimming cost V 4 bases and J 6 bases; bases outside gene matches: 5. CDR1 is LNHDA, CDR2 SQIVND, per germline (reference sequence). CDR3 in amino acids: CASSTTGGTNEQFF. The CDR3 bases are TGTGCCAGTAGTACTACGGGGGGGACCAATGAGCAGTTCTTC.

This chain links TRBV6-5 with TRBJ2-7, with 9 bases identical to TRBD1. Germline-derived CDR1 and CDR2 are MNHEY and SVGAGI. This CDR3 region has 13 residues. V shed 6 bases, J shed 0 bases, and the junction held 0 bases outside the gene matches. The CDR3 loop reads CASRTGGSYEQYF. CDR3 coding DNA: TGTGCCAGCAGGACAGGGGGCTCCTACGAGCAGTACTTC.

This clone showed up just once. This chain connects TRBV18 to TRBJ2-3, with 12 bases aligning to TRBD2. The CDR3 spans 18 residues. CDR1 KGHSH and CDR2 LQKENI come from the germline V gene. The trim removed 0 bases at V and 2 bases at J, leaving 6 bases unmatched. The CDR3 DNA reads TGTGCCAGCTCACCACCCGTCGGACTAGCGGGGTCCACAGATACGCAGTATTTT. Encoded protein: CASSPPVGLAGSTDTQYF.

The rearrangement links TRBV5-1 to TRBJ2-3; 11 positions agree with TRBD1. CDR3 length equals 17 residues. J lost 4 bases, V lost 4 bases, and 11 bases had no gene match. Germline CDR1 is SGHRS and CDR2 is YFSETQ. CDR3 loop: CASSAGAGGQGADTQYF. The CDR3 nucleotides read TGCGCCAGCAGCGCGGGAGCCGGGGGACAGGGGGCAGATACGCAGTATTTT. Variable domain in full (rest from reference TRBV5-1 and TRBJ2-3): KAGVTQTPRYLIKTRGQQVTLSCSPISGHRSVSWYQQTPGQGLQFLFEYFSETQRNKGNFPGRFSGRQFSNSRSEMNVSTLELGDSALYLCASSAGAGGQGADTQYFGPGTRLTVL.